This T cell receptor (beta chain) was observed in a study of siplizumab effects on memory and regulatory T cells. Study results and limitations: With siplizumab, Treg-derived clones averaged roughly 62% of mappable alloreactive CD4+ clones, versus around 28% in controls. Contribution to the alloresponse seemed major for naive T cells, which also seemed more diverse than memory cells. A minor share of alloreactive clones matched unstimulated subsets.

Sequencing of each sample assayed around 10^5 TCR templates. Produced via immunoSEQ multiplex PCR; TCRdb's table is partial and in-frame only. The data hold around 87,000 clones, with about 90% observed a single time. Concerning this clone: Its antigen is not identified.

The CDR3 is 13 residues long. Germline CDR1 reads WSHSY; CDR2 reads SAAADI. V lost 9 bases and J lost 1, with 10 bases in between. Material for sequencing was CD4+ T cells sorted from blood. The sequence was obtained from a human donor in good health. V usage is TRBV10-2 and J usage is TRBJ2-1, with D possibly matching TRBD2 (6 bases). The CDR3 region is CASSGSSYNEQFF. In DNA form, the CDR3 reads TGCGCCAGTTCCGGGAGTTCCTACAATGAGCAGTTCTTC.